This T cell receptor (beta chain) stems from a study of cytomegalovirus exposure and HLA in healthy donors. At the level of the study: The same platform was used for the 120 or so validation repertoires as for the approximately 630 first-cohort repertoires, as reported in a later analysis. Notes on the study in general: The tendency of first-cohort TCR clusters to co-occur in the 90 to 150 validation repertoires emerged from a later analysis. Cytomegalovirus-associated status was assigned to 150 to 200 TCR beta chains.

Sequenced by immunoSEQ multiplex PCR; TCRdb stores in-frame clones only, minus some. The data hold some 160,000 clones, with 88% observed a single time. Of note for this clone: Its antigen is still unknown.

Germline assignment: CDR1 KGHSH and CDR2 LQKENI. After removal of 4 bases from V and 8 bases from J, the junction contained 12 bases not matched to a gene. This CDR3 contains 16 residues. The V call is TRBV18, the J call TRBJ1-4; TRBD1 matches 8 bases. The material sequenced was PBMCs. The sequence was collected from a man aged 18 to 30 in good health and CMV-seronegative. Here the CDR3 reads CASSQVTGTGKEKLFF. DNA for the CDR3: TGTGCCAGCTCACAAGTAACCGGGACAGGTAAAGAAAAACTGTTTTTT.